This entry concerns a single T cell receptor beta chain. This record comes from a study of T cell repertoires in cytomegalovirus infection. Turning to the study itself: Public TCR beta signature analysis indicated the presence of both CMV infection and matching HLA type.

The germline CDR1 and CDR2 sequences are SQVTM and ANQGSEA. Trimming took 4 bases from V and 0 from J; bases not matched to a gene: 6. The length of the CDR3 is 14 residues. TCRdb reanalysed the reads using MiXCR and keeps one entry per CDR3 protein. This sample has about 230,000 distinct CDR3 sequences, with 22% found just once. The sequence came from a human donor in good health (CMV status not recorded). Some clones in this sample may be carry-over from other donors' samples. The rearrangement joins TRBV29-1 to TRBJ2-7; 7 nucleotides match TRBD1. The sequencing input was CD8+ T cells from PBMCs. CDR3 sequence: CSVAGTASSYEQYF. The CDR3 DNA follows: TGCAGCGTTGCCGGGACAGCGAGCTCCTACGAGCAGTACTTC.